One sample yielded the 32 T cell receptor beta chains listed below, sequenced in a study of early T cells in non-severe SARS-CoV-2 infection (dated by TCRdb to 2020 to 2023). Library method: 5' RACE. TCRdb records NextSeq 500 as the sequencer. TCRdb's own reprocessing of the public reads used fastp at Q25 and MiXCR and kept productive beta chains. Rows with one shared CDR3 protein collapse into an entry with the most common genes and DNA. The sample contains roughly 40,000 distinct CDR3 sequences, 10% to 15% of them found a single time. Of the sample, more than 15% is held by the ten largest clones. The specimen sequenced was whole blood. The receptors come from an adult who was a healthcare worker with PCR-confirmed SARS-CoV-2 infection or an uninfected control (not recorded which).

The rearrangement links TRBV14 to TRBJ2-1; D is ambiguous. The CDR3 extends over 17 amino acids. Germline loops: CDR1 SGHDN, CDR2 FVKESK. V gave up 1 base and J gave up 0 bases, with 13 bases separating them. The CDR3 loop reads CASSQVGLVGSYNEQFF. In nucleotides, the CDR3 is TGTGCCAGCAGCCAAGTGGGGTTGGTCGGCTCCTACAATGAGCAGTTCTTC.

The chain links TRBV14 to TRBJ2-1; D gene uncertain. The CDR3 has 14 amino acids. CDR1 is SGHDN and CDR2 is FVKESK in the germline V gene. V was shortened by 1 base and J by 8 bases, with 12 bases between the two germline ends. CDR3 residues: CASSQGALRDEQFF. The CDR3, as DNA: TGTGCCAGCAGCCAAGGCGCTCTAAGAGATGAGCAGTTCTTC.

This clonotype was seen many times. The CDR3 DNA follows: TGTGCCAGCAGTCCGGGACAGTCCTACGAGCAGTACTTC. This gives the protein CASSPGQSYEQYF. The chain has TRBV6-5 and TRBJ2-7, with 7 bases aligning to TRBD1. The CDR3 loop spans 13 amino acids. The V gene's germline CDR1 is MNHEY and CDR2 SVGAGI. V lost 5 bases and J lost 1; bases outside the gene matches: 2.

The chain combines TRBV12-3 or TRBV12-4 with TRBJ2-3; D may be TRBD1 (5 bases). The CDR3 contains 15 residues. Trimming shortened V by 7 bases and J by 2 bases, and 16 bases separated the two germline ends. In DNA form, the CDR3 reads TGTGCCAGCACCATAGGGGTTCCACACACAGATACGCAGTATTTT. It translates to CASTIGVPHTDTQYF.

This clonotype was counted between two and nine times. The chain combines TRBV10-3 with TRBJ1-4; no clear D gene. This CDR3 spans 13 amino acids. Per germline, CDR1 ENHRY and CDR2 SYGVKD. The V and J ends lost 2 bases and 5 bases respectively, with 6 bases between them. For the CDR3, the DNA is TGTGCCATCAGTGAGGGTGCGAATGAAAAACTGTTTTTT. Protein product: CAISEGANEKLFF.

This clonotype was counted only a few times. V is TRBV10-3 and J is TRBJ2-2; D is possibly TRBD2 (5 bases). Germline V gene data show CDR1 as ENHRY and CDR2 as SYGVKD. The CDR3 is 16 amino acids. Between the trimmed V and J ends, which lost 3 bases and 2 bases, there was a span of 13 bases. The CDR3 DNA is TGTGCCATCAGTGAAAGAGTCGGACTCAACACCGGGGAGCTGTTTTTT. The encoded protein is CAISERVGLNTGELFF.

As to this clonotype: The junction shows a germline mismatch at one end, possibly a read error. J is TRBJ2-5 and V is TRBV11-2; 12 bases align to TRBD2. The CDR3 has 17 amino acids. CDR1 is SGHAT and CDR2 is FQNNGV in the germline V gene. The CDR3 is CVSSKTSGGAYQETQYF. Written as DNA, the CDR3 is TGTGTCAGCAGCAAGACTAGCGGGGGAGCCTACCAAGAGACCCAGTACTTC.

This chain connects TRBV10-3 to TRBJ2-5; the D gene is possibly TRBD2 (5 bases). CDR1 is ENHRY and CDR2 is SYGVKD in the germline V gene. Trimming took 7 bases from V and 1 from J, leaving 19 bases between them. This CDR3 region has 16 residues. The CDR3 sequence: CAINNGPPGSQETQYF. The CDR3 bases are TGTGCCATCAATAACGGACCGCCGGGGTCCCAAGAGACCCAGTACTTC.

In this sample, this clonotype turned up many times. This chain links TRBV5-1 with TRBJ2-5; D gene unclear. The V gene lost 0 bases and the J gene lost 1 base, with 4 bases spanning the gap. The CDR3 spans 13 residues. Germline loops: CDR1 SGHRS, CDR2 YFSETQ. DNA of the CDR3: TGCGCCAGCAGCTTGGAGTTCCAAGAGACCCAGTACTTC. This gives the protein CASSLEFQETQYF.

This chain joins TRBV13 and TRBJ2-7, with a possible D match to TRBD1 (6 bases). The CDR3 has 14 amino acids. The V gene's germline CDR1 is PRHDT and CDR2 FYEKMQ (reference sequence). Trimming stripped 3 bases from V and 3 bases from J, with 12 bases between. CDR3 loop: CASSFRDILYEQYF. DNA of the CDR3: TGTGCCAGCAGCTTCCGGGACATTCTCTACGAGCAGTACTTC.

This clonotype was observed at least ten times. The rearrangement uses TRBV27 and TRBJ2-7; 9 bases line up with TRBD1. The CDR3 consists of 14 residues. Looked up from germline, CDR1 is MNHEY and CDR2 is SMNVEV (reference sequence). The ends lost 6 bases at V and 4 bases at J; junction bases unmatched: 7. The CDR3 protein is CASRLTGGWYEQYF. CDR3 DNA: TGTGCCAGCAGACTAACAGGGGGCTGGTACGAGCAGTACTTC.

There are a few counts of this clonotype. The chain recombines TRBV6-2 or TRBV6-3 with TRBJ2-3; either TRBD1 or TRBD2 may fit D (5 bases each). Germline assignment: CDR1 MNHEY and CDR2 SVGEGT. Trimming pared 6 bases from V and 5 bases from J, leaving 9 bases between. The CDR3 covers 12 residues. CDR3 sequence: CASRTEGDTQYF. The DNA of the CDR3 is TGTGCCAGCAGGACAGAGGGAGATACGCAGTATTTT.

This clonotype has a handful of counts. The chain uses TRBV6-2 or TRBV6-3 and TRBJ2-6; a weak D match, TRBD2 (5 bases). V was shortened by 7 bases and J by 4 bases, with 11 bases between the two germline ends. CDR1 and CDR2 (germline): MNHEY, SVGEGT. The length of the CDR3 is 14 residues. This CDR3 is CASTLWRGANVLTF. CDR3 bases: TGTGCCAGCACCCTATGGAGGGGGGCCAACGTCCTGACTTTC.

This clonotype was counted many times. The rearrangement joins TRBV4-2 to TRBJ1-5, with D possibly being TRBD1 (6 bases). This CDR3 contains 15 residues. V gave up 2 bases and J gave up 4 bases, with 12 bases separating them. Germline CDR1 reads LGHNA; CDR2 reads YNFKEQ. CDR3 coding DNA: TGTGCCAGCAGCCAATTCGGGCAGGGGAATCAGCCCCAGCATTTT. As protein: CASSQFGQGNQPQHF.

This clonotype was recorded a few times. The gene calls are TRBV2 and TRBJ1-5; 8 bases align to TRBD1. The V segment lost 6 bases and the J segment 0 bases; nucleotides outside the gene matches: 7. Germline lookup yields CDR1 SNHLY and CDR2 FYNNEI. The CDR3 length is 16 residues. CDR3 DNA sequence: TGTGCCAGCAGGTCGACAGGGGCCCATAGCAATCAGCCCCAGCATTTT. Amino acid sequence: CASRSTGAHSNQPQHF.

Ten or more counts support this clonotype. The rearrangement links TRBV6-2 or TRBV6-3 to TRBJ1-2; 7 bases are a match to TRBD1. Per the germline V gene, CDR1 is MNHEY and CDR2 is SVGEGT. V dropped 6 bases and J dropped 2; count of bases not matched to a gene: 3. CDR3 length: 13 amino acids. The chain's CDR3 is CASRPTGNYGYTF. The CDR3 region has the DNA TGTGCCAGCAGACCGACAGGGAACTATGGCTACACCTTC.

The chain employs TRBV20-1 and TRBJ2-5; D not resolved. Germline V lookup: CDR1 DFQATT, CDR2 SNEGSKA (reference sequence). This CDR3 is built from 13 residues. V was trimmed by 6 bases and J by 1 base, leaving 12 bases between them. Written as DNA, the CDR3 is TGCAGTGCGTGTTATGTGGGCCAAGAGACCCAGTACTTC. The encoded protein is CSACYVGQETQYF.

This clonotype appeared a few times. CDR3 coding DNA: TGTGCCAGTAGTATCAGAGACCCGTGGGGAAATGAGCAGTTCTTC. It is translated as CASSIRDPWGNEQFF. The chain couples TRBV19 to TRBJ2-1; no clear D. Trimming shortened V by 3 bases and J by 7 bases, and 16 bases separated the two germline ends. The CDR3 extends over 15 amino acids. Germline lookup yields CDR1 LNHDA and CDR2 SQIVND (reference sequence).

This clonotype was seen at least ten times. The gene calls are TRBV6-2 or TRBV6-3 and TRBJ2-7, with TRBD2 matching 8 bases. The CDR3 is made up of 14 amino acids. Unmatched junction bases numbered 6, after V lost 6 bases and J lost 2 bases. Germline loops: CDR1 MNHEY, CDR2 SVGEGT. The CDR3 bases are TGTGCCAGCAGGGGGACTAGGCTCCCCTACGAGCAGTACTTC. It encodes CASRGTRLPYEQYF.

The chain has TRBV4-1 and TRBJ2-3, with TRBD2 identical over 11 bases. The germline CDR1 and CDR2 sequences are MGHRA and YSYEKL. The V gene end was trimmed by 1 base and the J gene end by 4 bases; junction bases not matched to a gene: 7. The CDR3 has 17 amino acids. The CDR3, as DNA: TGCGCCAGCAGCCAAGCGCGACTAGCGGGACCTCCAGATACGCAGTATTTT. Residues: CASSQARLAGPPDTQYF.

This clonotype showed up just a few times. This chain links TRBV3-1 with TRBJ1-6; TRBD1 aligns across 7 bases. Germline CDR1 and CDR2: LGHDT and YNNKEL (reference sequence). The CDR3 covers 12 residues. Trimming cost V 7 bases and J 6 bases; bases outside gene matches: 0. DNA of the CDR3: TGTGCCAGCAACAGGGGTAATTCACCCCTCCACTTT. Translation: CASNRGNSPLHF.

Many counts were recorded for this clonotype. V and J are TRBV3-1 and TRBJ1-5; D is unresolved. Germline V gene data show CDR1 as LGHDT and CDR2 as YNNKEL (reference sequence). The CDR3 sequence is 15 residues long. V lost 1 base, J lost 1 base, and 8 bases lay in between. CDR3 amino acids: CASSQGVTSNQPQHF. CDR3 sequence (DNA): TGTGCCAGCAGCCAAGGGGTAACGAGCAATCAGCCCCAGCATTTT.

This clonotype was counted at least ten times. For the CDR3, the DNA is TGTGCCATCAGCGCTCGGGCCGGCGTGTACGAGCAGTACTTC. Translating it yields CAISARAGVYEQYF. The chain employs TRBV10-3 and TRBJ2-7; D unclear. The V gene's germline CDR1 is ENHRY and CDR2 SYGVKD. V lost 6 bases, J lost 4 bases, and 16 bases lay in between. There are 14 residues in the CDR3.

As DNA, the CDR3 is TGCAGCGTTGCAACTAGCGGAGTATACAATGAGCAGTTCTTC. Translation: CSVATSGVYNEQFF. V is TRBV29-1 and J is TRBJ2-1; 8 positions match TRBD2. J gave up 4 bases and V 4 bases, and 6 bases lay outside the gene matches. The germline V gene has CDR1 SQVTM and CDR2 ANQGSEA. This CDR3 is built from 14 residues.

The genes are TRBV7-2 and TRBJ2-5, with D perhaps matching TRBD2 (5 bases). The CDR3 consists of 15 residues. Per the germline V gene, CDR1 is SGHTA and CDR2 is FQGNSA. V lost 6 bases, J lost 4 bases, and 18 bases lay in between. In nucleotides, the CDR3 is TGTGCCAGCAGTTACCCCGGCATCGGGGTAGAGACCCAGTACTTC. It is translated as CASSYPGIGVETQYF.

The chain couples TRBV2 to TRBJ2-5; D ambiguous. The CDR3 is 14 residues long. CDR1 SNHLY and CDR2 FYNNEI come from the germline V gene. V was trimmed by 7 bases and J by 5 bases, leaving 17 bases between them. The CDR3 region has the DNA TGTGCCAGCAAGATTCAGGCCTCCTGGGAGACCCAGTACTTC. Its protein product is CASKIQASWETQYF. Variable domain in full (rest from reference TRBV2 and TRBJ2-5): EPEVTQTPSHQVTQMGQEVILRCVPISNHLYFYWYRQILGQKVEFLVSFYNNEISEKSEIFDDQFSVERPDGSNFTLKIRSTKLEDSAMYFCASKIQASWETQYFGPGTRLLVL.

This chain joins TRBV2 and TRBJ1-6, with D uncertain. V was shortened by 4 bases and J by 0 bases, with 7 bases between the two germline ends. The germline CDR1 and CDR2 sequences are SNHLY and FYNNEI. The CDR3 totals 15 residues. This chain's CDR3 is CASSVGSSYNSPLHF. DNA for the CDR3: TGTGCCAGCAGTGTTGGGAGCTCCTATAATTCACCCCTCCACTTT.

This clonotype appeared many times. V and J are TRBV6-2 or TRBV6-3 and TRBJ2-1; the D gene is possibly TRBD2 (6 bases). V lost 7 bases, J lost 0 bases, and 13 bases lay in between. Germline CDR1 is MNHEY and CDR2 is SVGEGT. CDR3 length: 15 amino acids. In nucleotides, the CDR3 is TGTGCCAGCAACAATCGGGGGAGCTCCTACAATGAGCAGTTCTTC. Its translation is CASNNRGSSYNEQFF.

The table lists this clonotype with many counts. The chain uses TRBV7-6 and TRBJ2-2, with TRBD2 matching 7 bases. The CDR3 extends over 19 amino acids. V shed 1 base and J 1 base; nucleotides not matched to a gene: 12. Germline V gives CDR1 SGHVS, CDR2 FNYEAQ. For the CDR3, the DNA is TGTGCCAGCAGCTTAGAACCGATGGGGCTAGCGGTGAACACCGGGGAGCTGTTTTTT. Translating gives CASSLEPMGLAVNTGELFF.

This clonotype was observed a few times. The chain employs TRBV20-1 and TRBJ2-7; a weak D match, TRBD1 (6 bases). V gave up 6 bases and J gave up 5 bases, with 11 bases separating them. There are 11 residues in the CDR3. In germline, CDR1 is DFQATT, CDR2 SNEGSKA (reference sequence). DNA of the CDR3: TGCAGTGCCAACAGGGTAAACGAGCAGTACTTC. This sequence encodes CSANRVNEQYF.

Many counts were recorded for this clonotype. V usage is TRBV7-2 and J usage is TRBJ2-5; D uncertain. The length of the CDR3 is 14 residues. The V end was cut by 5 bases, the J end by 1 base, with 11 bases between. The germline gives CDR1 SGHTA, CDR2 FQGNSA. The CDR3 bases are TGTGCCAGCAGCCCCAAAGGGCCCCAAGAGACCCAGTACTTC. Translation: CASSPKGPQETQYF.

V gene TRBV21-1 combines with J gene TRBJ2-2; the table names TRBD1, a call not compared with the DNA. TRBV21-1 is a pseudogene segment. The CDR3 sequence is 17 residues long. The CDR3 sequence: CASRSARQGGGTGELFF. The CDR3 DNA reads TGTGCCAGCAGATCCGCCCGACAGGGTGGGGGCACCGGGGAGCTGTTTTTT.